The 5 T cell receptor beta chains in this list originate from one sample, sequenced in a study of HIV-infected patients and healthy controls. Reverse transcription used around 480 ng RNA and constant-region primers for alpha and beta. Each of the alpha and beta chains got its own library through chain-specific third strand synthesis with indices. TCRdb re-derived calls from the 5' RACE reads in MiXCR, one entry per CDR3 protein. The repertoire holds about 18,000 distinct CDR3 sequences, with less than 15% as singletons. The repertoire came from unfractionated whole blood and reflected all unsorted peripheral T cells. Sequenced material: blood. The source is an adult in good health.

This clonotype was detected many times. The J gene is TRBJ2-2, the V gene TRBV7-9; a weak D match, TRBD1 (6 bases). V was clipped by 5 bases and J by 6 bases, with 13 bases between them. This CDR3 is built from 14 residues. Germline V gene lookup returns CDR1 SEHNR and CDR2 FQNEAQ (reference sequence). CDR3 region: CASSPRWGPGELFF. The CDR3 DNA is TGTGCCAGCAGCCCGAGGTGGGGGCCCGGGGAGCTGTTTTTT.

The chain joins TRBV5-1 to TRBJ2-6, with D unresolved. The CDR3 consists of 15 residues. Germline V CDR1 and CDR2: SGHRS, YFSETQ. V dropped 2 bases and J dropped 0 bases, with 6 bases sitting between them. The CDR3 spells CASSFDNSGANVLTF. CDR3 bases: TGCGCCAGCAGCTTCGACAACTCTGGGGCCAACGTCCTGACTTTC.

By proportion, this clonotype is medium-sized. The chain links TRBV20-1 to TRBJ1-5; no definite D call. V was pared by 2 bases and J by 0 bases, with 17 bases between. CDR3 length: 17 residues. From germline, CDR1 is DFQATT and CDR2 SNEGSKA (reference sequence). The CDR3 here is CSARPFFGAYSNQPQHF. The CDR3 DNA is TGCAGTGCTAGACCCTTTTTCGGAGCGTATAGCAATCAGCCCCAGCATTTT.

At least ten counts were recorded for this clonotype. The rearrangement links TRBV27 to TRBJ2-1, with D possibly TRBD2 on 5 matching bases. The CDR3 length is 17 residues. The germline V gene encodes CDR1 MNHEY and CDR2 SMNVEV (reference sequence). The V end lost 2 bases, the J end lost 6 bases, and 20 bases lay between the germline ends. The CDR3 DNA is TGTGCCAGCAGTTTAGGGGTAGGGAGAGGTTTCAGCAATGAGCAGTTCTTC. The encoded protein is CASSLGVGRGFSNEQFF.

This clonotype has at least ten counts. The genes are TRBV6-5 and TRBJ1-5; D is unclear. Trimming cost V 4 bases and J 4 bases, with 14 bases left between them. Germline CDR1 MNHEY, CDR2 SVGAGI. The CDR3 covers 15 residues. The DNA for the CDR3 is TGTGCCAGCAGTTCCCGGTTAGGGATTAATCAGCCCCAGCATTTT. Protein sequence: CASSSRLGINQPQHF.